Listed below are T cell receptor beta chains from one sample, sequenced in a study of control samples from healthy donors and cancer patients. Only in-frame clones appear in the TCRdb table, and some are missing; sequencing was by immunoSEQ multiplex PCR. In the table there are some 130,000 clones, about 92% of which are singletons. Sequenced: PBMCs. The receptors were gathered from a man aged 50 to 60 with head and neck cancer. Each CDR3 is given with its conserved first and last residue. D genes are given only for firm matches. Clone size, where shown, is once, few, many, or a class for clones that have expanded.

d_call	clone_size	v_call	j_call	cdr3_aa	cdr3_nt
.	.	TRBV29-1	TRBJ1-1	CSDIQGNTEAFF	TGCAGCGACATACAGGGGAACACTGAAGCTTTCTTT
TRBD2	few	TRBV3-1/TRBV3-2	TRBJ2-5	CASSQGLAGGQEGYETQYF	TGTGCCAGCAGCCAGGGACTAGCGGGGGGTCAGGAGGGTTATGAGACCCAGTACTTC
.	few	TRBV6-2/TRBV6-3	TRBJ1-5	CASSYSGALSNQPQHF	TGTGCCAGCAGTTACTCAGGGGCCCTGAGCAATCAGCCCCAGCATTTT
TRBD1	.	TRBV19	TRBJ1-4	CASSIDPAGQGDEKLFF	TGTGCCAGTAGTATAGATCCTGCGGGACAGGGAGACGAAAAACTGTTTTTT
.	.	TRBV11-3	TRBJ2-2	CASSGNTGELFF	TGTGCCAGCAGCGGGAACACCGGGGAGCTGTTTTTT
TRBD1	.	TRBV5-1	TRBJ1-1	CASSTTGATEAFF	TGCGCCAGCAGCACCACAGGGGCCACTGAAGCTTTCTTT
.	.	TRBV5-6	TRBJ1-1	CASSLRGALSMNTEAFF	TGTGCCAGCAGCTTGCGGGGGGCGTTATCCATGAACACTGAAGCTTTCTTT
.	.	TRBV7-2	TRBJ1-5	CASSFRDINQPQHF	TGTGCCAGCAGCTTCCGGGACATTAATCAGCCCCAGCATTTT
TRBD1	.	TRBV18	TRBJ1-1	CASSPRQGRWATEAFF	TGTGCCAGCTCACCCCGACAGGGTCGGTGGGCCACTGAAGCTTTCTTT
TRBD2	few	TRBV6-2/TRBV6-3	TRBJ2-3	CASSYTSGGADTQYF	TGTGCCAGCAGTTATACTAGCGGGGGGGCAGATACGCAGTATTTT
.	.	TRBV5-1	TRBJ2-3	CASNPGDTDTQYF	TGCGCCAGCAACCCAGGGGACACAGATACGCAGTATTTT
.	.	TRBV11-2	TRBJ2-3	CASSFSADTQYF	TGTGCCAGCAGCTTTAGCGCAGATACGCAGTATTTT
.	.	TRBV28	TRBJ1-3	CASSNWGFGNTIYF	TGTGCCAGCAGTAACTGGGGGTTCGGAAACACCATATATTTT
.	.	TRBV7-2	TRBJ2-2	CASSTLQSGELFF	TGTGCCAGCAGCACACTGCAGTCCGGGGAGCTGTTTTTT
.	.	TRBV7-9	TRBJ2-5	CASRPTDSLGETQYF	TGTGCCAGCAGACCAACAGACAGCCTGGGGGAGACCCAGTACTTC
.	once	TRBV11-2	TRBJ1-6	CASSLSSHSPLHF	TGTGCCAGCAGCTTATCCAGCCATTCACCCCTCCACTTT
TRBD1	once	TRBV7-2	TRBJ1-2	CASSLAPTGAGYTF	TGTGCCAGCAGCTTAGCCCCCACAGGGGCTGGCTACACCTTC
.	.	TRBV18	TRBJ1-5	CASSSEGTGNQPQHF	TGTGCCAGCTCAAGCGAAGGGACGGGCAATCAGCCCCAGCATTTT
.	.	TRBV9	TRBJ1-1	CASSSNQEGSLNAEAFF	TGTGCCAGCAGCAGCAATCAGGAGGGATCATTGAACGCTGAAGCTTTCTTT
.	.	TRBV18	TRBJ1-4	CASSFGATNEKLFF	TGTGCCAGCTCCTTCGGTGCAACTAATGAAAAACTGTTTTTT
TRBD2	.	TRBV7-2	TRBJ2-5	CASTPRPGGAGETQYF	TGTGCCAGCACCCCGCGCCCCGGGGGGGCAGGGGAGACCCAGTACTTC
.	.	TRBV12-5	TRBJ2-2	CASGPTTGELFF	TGTGCTAGTGGCCCCACCACCGGGGAGCTGTTTTTT
.	.	TRBV5-6	TRBJ1-2	CASSFYISGVGGYTF	TGTGCCAGCAGCTTCTATATCTCTGGGGTGGGCGGCTACACCTTC
TRBD1	.	TRBV5-1	TRBJ2-2	CASSLSTGVSGELFF	TGCGCCAGCAGCTTGTCGACAGGGGTTAGCGGGGAGCTGTTTTTT
.	.	TRBV3-1/TRBV3-2	TRBJ2-4	CASSLRLAKNIQYF	TGTGCCAGCAGCCTGAGGCTAGCCAAAAACATTCAGTACTTC
.	once	TRBV7-3	TRBJ2-7	CASSLGYGSTEQYF	TGTGCCAGCAGCCTAGGATACGGCAGCACGGAGCAGTACTTC
TRBD1	.	TRBV4-2	TRBJ1-1	CASSPRTGSTEAFF	TGTGCCAGCAGCCCCAGGACAGGGTCCACTGAAGCTTTCTTT